What follows is one T cell receptor (beta chain) and its context. Antigen unknown. The sample originates from a study of PD-1 blockade in classical Hodgkin lymphoma. Study overall: Every 2 weeks, patients had 3 mg/kg nivolumab intravenously.

Study observations and caveats: Reports indicated that newly diagnosed patients had lower baseline TCR diversity than healthy donors did. Complete responders possessed baseline diversity comparable to newly diagnosed patients.

With no exception, relapse followed autologous stem cell transplantation in all patients, and brentuximab vedotin exposure varied. The method was immunoSEQ multiplex PCR; TCRdb's version includes in-frame clones alone and lacks a portion of them. The sample has about 50,000 clones; 88% are singletons. Trimming removed 3 bases at V and 3 bases at J, with 12 bases between. CDR1 and CDR2 from the germline V gene are LNHDA and SQIVND (reference sequence). This CDR3 is built from 15 residues. Sequenced material: peripheral blood mononuclear cells (PBMCs), taken before the second cycle of nivolumab. The TCR comes from a human donor with classical Hodgkin lymphoma. The gene calls are TRBV19 and TRBJ1-5; D not certain. CDR3 bases: TGTGCCAGTAGTATTCGTCGGGAGTTCAATCAGCCCCAGCATTTT. Residues: CASSIRREFNQPQHF.